These T cell receptor beta chains were read from a single sample in a study of response to subunit inactivated influenza vaccine. TCRdb passed the RT-PCR reads through MiXCR, listing each CDR3 protein once. The sample lists hundreds of thousands of distinct CDR3 sequences; about 18% were seen once. Here the sequenced sample was PBMCs from blood, taken roughly 5 days after vaccination. The receptors come from a man aged 50-60 years who received an inactivated influenza vaccine. The CDR3 runs from the conserved cysteine through the conserved F or W. The D gene is left open where the match is weak. Expanded clones get a size class; other rows say once, few or many, or leave the size out.

d_gene: .; j_gene: TRBJ2-2; abundance: many; len: 16; v_gene: TRBV29-1; CDR3aa: CSVEDAGGRITGELFF; CDR3nt: TGCAGCGTTGAAGACGCTGGGGGGCGAATCACCGGGGAGCTGTTTTTT
d_gene: TRBD2; j_gene: TRBJ2-7; abundance: .; len: 13; v_gene: TRBV15; CDR3aa: CATSRVAGGEQYF; CDR3nt: TGTGCCACCAGCAGAGTAGCGGGGGGAGAGCAGTACTTC
d_gene: TRBD2; j_gene: TRBJ2-7; abundance: .; len: 14; v_gene: TRBV20-1; CDR3aa: CSAKASGGSYEQYF; CDR3nt: TGCAGTGCTAAGGCTAGCGGGGGGTCCTACGAGCAGTACTTC
d_gene: .; j_gene: TRBJ2-7; abundance: .; len: 15; v_gene: TRBV7-9; CDR3aa: CASSPLDSQDYEQYF; CDR3nt: TGTGCCAGCAGCCCTCTGGACAGCCAGGACTACGAGCAGTACTTC
d_gene: .; j_gene: TRBJ1-2; abundance: .; len: 17; v_gene: TRBV27; CDR3aa: CASRNTGGEQALRGYTF; CDR3nt: TGTGCCAGCAGAAATACCGGTGGGGAACAGGCGCTTCGGGGCTACACCTTC
d_gene: TRBD1; j_gene: TRBJ1-1; abundance: many; len: 14; v_gene: TRBV5-1; CDR3aa: CASSSDRGGTEAFF; CDR3nt: TGCGCCAGCAGCTCAGACAGGGGAGGCACTGAAGCTTTCTTT
d_gene: .; j_gene: TRBJ2-7; abundance: few; len: 14; v_gene: TRBV10-3; CDR3aa: CAISDPDRAYEQYF; CDR3nt: TGTGCCATCAGTGACCCGGACAGAGCCTACGAGCAGTACTTC
d_gene: .; j_gene: TRBJ2-5; abundance: few; len: 16; v_gene: TRBV9; CDR3aa: CASSAGGPPRVETQYF; CDR3nt: TGTGCCAGCAGCGCAGGCGGGCCCCCGAGGGTAGAGACCCAGTACTTC
d_gene: .; j_gene: TRBJ2-1; abundance: few; len: 17; v_gene: TRBV6-2/TRBV6-3; CDR3aa: CASSSSTSYSSYNEQFF; CDR3nt: TGTGCCAGCAGTTCCAGCACGTCATACAGCTCCTACAATGAGCAGTTCTTC
d_gene: .; j_gene: TRBJ1-3; abundance: .; len: 14; v_gene: TRBV29-1; CDR3aa: CSVEAYGKENTIYF; CDR3nt: TGCAGCGTTGAAGCTTATGGGAAGGAAAACACCATATATTTT
d_gene: .; j_gene: TRBJ2-1; abundance: .; len: 12; v_gene: TRBV5-6; CDR3aa: CASSLGLREQFF; CDR3nt: TGTGCCAGCAGCTTGGGGCTAAGAGAGCAGTTCTTC
d_gene: .; j_gene: TRBJ2-3; abundance: .; len: 13; v_gene: TRBV6-1; CDR3aa: CASSETGSDTQYF; CDR3nt: TGTGCCAGCAGTGAGACAGGATCAGATACGCAGTATTTT
d_gene: TRBD2; j_gene: TRBJ2-1; abundance: few; len: 16; v_gene: TRBV4-3; CDR3aa: CASSQDGAGSYNEQFF; CDR3nt: TGCGCCAGCAGCCAAGATGGAGCGGGGTCCTACAATGAGCAGTTCTTC
d_gene: .; j_gene: TRBJ2-3; abundance: many; len: 14; v_gene: TRBV10-2; CDR3aa: CASSDWGVTDTQYF; CDR3nt: TGCGCCAGCAGTGATTGGGGGGTCACAGATACGCAGTATTTT
d_gene: .; j_gene: TRBJ2-5; abundance: few; len: 13; v_gene: TRBV20-1; CDR3aa: CSARVPGWETQYF; CDR3nt: TGCAGTGCTAGAGTCCCGGGTTGGGAGACCCAGTACTTC
d_gene: .; j_gene: TRBJ1-6; abundance: few; len: 15; v_gene: TRBV5-1; CDR3aa: CASSLEGTGKRPLHF; CDR3nt: TGCGCCAGCAGCTTGGAAGGGACGGGCAAGAGACCCCTCCACTTT
d_gene: .; j_gene: TRBJ2-1; abundance: few; len: 13; v_gene: TRBV10-3; CDR3aa: CAISEPGYNEQFF; CDR3nt: TGTGCCATCAGTGAACCAGGTTACAATGAGCAGTTCTTC
d_gene: .; j_gene: TRBJ2-1; abundance: few; len: 16; v_gene: TRBV6-2/TRBV6-3; CDR3aa: CASSRGSILRGSEQFF; CDR3nt: TGTGCCAGCAGCCGCGGAAGTATCCTGCGGGGTAGTGAGCAGTTCTTC
d_gene: TRBD1; j_gene: TRBJ2-7; abundance: many; len: 13; v_gene: TRBV12-3/TRBV12-4; CDR3aa: CASTRQGPHEQYF; CDR3nt: TGTGCCAGCACCCGACAGGGGCCCCACGAGCAGTACTTC
d_gene: TRBD2; j_gene: TRBJ2-7; abundance: .; len: 16; v_gene: TRBV10-2; CDR3aa: CASSLWTSGGLYEQYF; CDR3nt: TGCGCCAGCAGCCTCTGGACTAGCGGGGGGCTCTACGAGCAGTACTTC
d_gene: .; j_gene: TRBJ1-2; abundance: .; len: 14; v_gene: TRBV20-1; CDR3aa: CSARADVGRYGYTF; CDR3nt: TGCAGTGCTAGAGCGGACGTCGGGCGGTATGGCTACACCTTC
d_gene: TRBD1; j_gene: TRBJ1-1; abundance: .; len: 16; v_gene: TRBV3-1; CDR3aa: CASSQGQGPWLTEAFF; CDR3nt: TGTGCCAGCAGCCAGGGACAGGGGCCTTGGTTGACTGAAGCTTTCTTT
d_gene: .; j_gene: TRBJ2-1; abundance: .; len: 14; v_gene: TRBV24-1; CDR3aa: CATAEPGSINEEFF; CDR3nt: TGTGCCACCGCTGAGCCCGGGAGTATCAATGAGGAGTTCTTC
d_gene: .; j_gene: TRBJ2-1; abundance: many; len: 16; v_gene: TRBV5-1; CDR3aa: CASSLGDMSSYNEQFF; CDR3nt: TGCGCCAGCAGCTTGGGGGACATGAGCTCCTACAATGAGCAGTTCTTC
d_gene: .; j_gene: TRBJ1-1; abundance: .; len: 13; v_gene: TRBV4-1; CDR3aa: CASSQGRDTEAFF; CDR3nt: TGCGCCAGCAGCCAAGGGCGGGACACTGAAGCTTTCTTT
d_gene: .; j_gene: TRBJ2-2; abundance: many; len: 15; v_gene: TRBV6-1; CDR3aa: CASTAPGPNTGELFF; CDR3nt: TGTGCCAGCACCGCCCCAGGGCCGAACACCGGGGAGCTGTTTTTT
d_gene: .; j_gene: TRBJ2-2; abundance: few; len: 14; v_gene: TRBV7-2; CDR3aa: CASRPQGQAGELFF; CDR3nt: TGTGCCAGCAGGCCGCAGGGCCAGGCCGGGGAGCTGTTTTTT
d_gene: .; j_gene: TRBJ2-1; abundance: .; len: 15; v_gene: TRBV7-8; CDR3aa: CASSLAAVGGREQFF; CDR3nt: TGTGCCAGCAGCTTAGCGGCGGTGGGGGGACGGGAGCAGTTCTTC
d_gene: .; j_gene: TRBJ2-2; abundance: .; len: 14; v_gene: TRBV4-3; CDR3aa: CASRSSPRTGELFF; CDR3nt: TGCGCCAGCAGGAGTTCCCCTAGGACCGGGGAGCTGTTTTTT
d_gene: .; j_gene: TRBJ2-7; abundance: few; len: 15; v_gene: TRBV7-9; CDR3aa: CASSLLDSLFYEQYF; CDR3nt: TGTGCCAGCAGCTTACTGGACAGCCTCTTCTACGAGCAGTACTTC
d_gene: TRBD2; j_gene: TRBJ2-1; abundance: .; len: 16; v_gene: TRBV20-1; CDR3aa: CSARWPTGLAGGPQIF; CDR3nt: TGCAGTGCTAGATGGCCGACGGGACTAGCGGGAGGCCCTCAAATCTTC
d_gene: TRBD2; j_gene: TRBJ2-3; abundance: .; len: 16; v_gene: TRBV7-6; CDR3aa: CASSGKAGGTTDTQYF; CDR3nt: TGTGCCAGCAGCGGAAAAGCGGGAGGGACCACAGATACGCAGTATTTT
d_gene: TRBD1; j_gene: TRBJ2-7; abundance: .; len: 15; v_gene: TRBV7-2; CDR3aa: CASSKPTGTGYEQYF; CDR3nt: TGTGCCAGCAGCAAGCCTACCGGGACAGGATACGAGCAGTACTTC
d_gene: .; j_gene: TRBJ2-3; abundance: .; len: 13; v_gene: TRBV10-3; CDR3aa: CAISDPLGDTQYF; CDR3nt: TGTGCCATCAGTGACCCGCTTGGGGATACGCAGTATTTT
d_gene: .; j_gene: TRBJ2-3; abundance: many; len: 17; v_gene: TRBV10-3; CDR3aa: CAISDTRLGAVTDTQYF; CDR3nt: TGTGCCATCAGTGACACCCGACTAGGGGCAGTAACAGATACGCAGTATTTT